This T cell receptor (beta chain) appears in the sequencing data of a study of cytomegalovirus exposure and HLA in healthy donors. The study's findings and limits: Cytomegalovirus association was assigned to more than 150 TCR beta chains.

The PCR was carried out with 60 Vbeta primers and 13 Jbeta primers. Per the original methods: A follow-up analysis tallied tens of millions of unique TCR beta chains, roughly 10 million shared. Sequencing was performed with immunoSEQ multiplex PCR; in TCRdb, only in-frame clones are kept and a portion is missing. V, J and clone size are those of that table, while D and trimming were read from the DNA. The profile shows over 130,000 clones, 80% of them singletons. As to this clone: Its antigen is currently unknown.

Trimming pared 4 bases from V and 3 bases from J, leaving 12 bases between. The CDR3 is 14 residues long. Germline V gene lookup returns CDR1 KGHSH and CDR2 LQKENI. This TCR was recovered from a man in his forties or fifties in good health and CMV-seronegative. The material sequenced was PBMCs. V gene TRBV18 combines with J gene TRBJ1-2, with D perhaps matching TRBD1 (6 bases). The CDR3 nucleotides read TGTGCCAGCTCACGGACAGTCGGCGACTATGGCTACACCTTC. Translated: CASSRTVGDYGYTF.